The TCR beta chain under discussion was sequenced for a study of cytomegalovirus exposure and HLA in healthy donors listed by TCRdb under 2017. Study-wide context: In an earlier analysis of roughly 500 of the donors, 250 to 350 Gb of sequence data and roughly 100 million unique TCR beta sequences from about 180 million T cells were reported. In a later genetic analysis, genome-wide SNP genotypes for about 65% of the roughly 700 donors were used, and that subset was treated as a discovery cohort. The study aimed to test whether signatures of past pathogen exposure could be identified by cataloging public T cell receptors. Rather than drawing on any new phenotypic data, the later analysis identified candidate immune exposures from TCR beta sequences and the way those sequences occurred across donors. To decide whether each TCR beta V gene segment behaved as functional or pseudogenic, an earlier analysis of nearly 600 of the donors relied on high-throughput TCR beta sequencing. Alongside the repertoire data, information on donor age, sex, ethnicity and CMV serostatus was compiled. To predict cytomegalovirus infection status, the study combined high-throughput TCR immunosequencing, statistical association of individual TCRs with disease status, and machine learning. Four or five DR-DQ haplotypes were handled as single units for association and clustering because linkage in the cohort was strong. The number of donors typed differed by locus, with about 620-630 for A, B, C, DRB1 and DQB1, approximately 500 for DQA1, about 610 for DPA1, and some 450 for DPB1. An early release covering over 500 HLA-typed donors comprised about 300 gigabases of sequencing data and around 86 million unique TCR sequences. The genetic ancestry cluster associated with self-reported Caucasian donors included 65% to 90% of the roughly 360 genotyped donors. In addition to the first cohort of approximately 670 subjects, a separate validation cohort of approximately 120 different subjects was used. Every discovery cohort repertoire had been produced on one sequencing platform. Among about 390 genotyped donors of the cohort, an average of about 240,000 unique TCR beta nucleotide sequences were sequenced per donor, roughly 20% of them non-productive. Using immunosequencing, the study profiled T cell repertoires from 666 subjects and related those repertoires to cytomegalovirus serostatus. In a later analysis, previously published TCR beta repertoires from 670 or so donors were re-analyzed and high-resolution HLA genotyping was added so that TCR occurrence patterns could be studied. Both class I and class II loci were covered by HLA typing, at four-digit resolution. Results and caveats for the whole study, not just this receptor: Immune exposure information for the cohort was limited to CMV serostatus. Cytomegalovirus status was reported to be diagnosed by the classifier with high specificity and sensitivity in both the original and validation cohorts. A later analysis associated 17,000 or so TCR beta sequences with specific HLA alleles at a false discovery rate of 0.05. According to a later analysis, TCR association rates differed among HLA loci, with DRB1 alleles showing the most associated TCRs and HLA-C alleles showing the fewest. The cohort was sequenced for TCR beta chains only, and without alpha or paired-chain data the features that could be detected were limited. Linkage disequilibrium might explain the correlated functional status among segregating V segments, but an unknown experimental factor could not be excluded. An earlier analysis of some 560 of the donors showed that most TCR beta V segments appeared in productive rearrangements either about 87% or about 30% of the time, which broadly matched IMGT annotations. A further reported finding was that TCR beta sequences accurately predicted the HLA-A and HLA-B alleles for most subjects in the first cohort. In a later analysis, most CMV-associated TCR beta chains were found to appear HLA-restricted, with HLA associations seemingly driven largely by CMV exposure. A later analysis found that HLA-associated TCR beta chains were more clonally expanded and had lower generation probabilities than equally common non-associated chains. A later genetic analysis reported fewer N-insertions in productive TCRs among donors in an Asian-associated ancestry cluster than the roughly 720-donor mean. In a later genetic analysis, a missense DCLRE1C variant was associated with V-gene and J-gene trimming of TCR beta chains, and the association was replicated in an independent cohort. Strong co-occurrence of HLA alleles, especially DR and DQ, made assigning TCR associations to individual alleles difficult. The study gave a list of about 170 TCR beta chains associated with cytomegalovirus. Three of the identified cytomegalovirus-associated TCR beta chains were confirmed in vitro to be specific for cytomegalovirus antigens. Because some donors lacked HLA typing at each locus, the association tests relied only on the typed subset. The sequencing pipeline was judged likely to have produced a cluster of highly shared sequence variants as a technical artifact. According to the authors, the approach could potentially be generalized to other disease states and immunological phenotypes. The 87-base-pair reads could not distinguish some IMGT-functional V segments, including TRBV6-2 and TRBV6-3, so those segments were excluded. Most TCR sequences were observed very rarely across donors, whereas some public TCRs were present in many individuals. The presence/absence analyses assumed that sequencing depth was roughly uniform across donors, and that assumption may not be true. The earlier analysis of approximately 590 of the donors excluded fewer than 20 rarely observed V segments, including chromosome 9 orphons, because counts were too low. According to a later analysis, parvovirus B19, influenza, CMV and Epstein-Barr virus appeared linked to several top co-occurrence clusters.

The library was prepared using the immunoSEQ multiplex PCR assay. A mixture of 60 forward primers for TCR Vbeta segments and 13 reverse primers for TCR Jbeta segments was used in the multiplex PCR. The CDR3 region of rearranged TCR beta genes was amplified from genomic DNA by a multiplex PCR assay. The Illumina HiSeq System was used to sequence the amplified TCR beta libraries as 87-base-pair reads. Turning to the authors' computational methods: A later analysis tallied 75 million to 95 million unique TCR beta chains across the approximately 670 repertoires, and about 10 million of those chains were shared by two or more donors. A nearest-neighbor algorithm error-corrected the raw reads and collapsed the reads into unique sequences, merging closely related sequences to remove PCR and sequencing errors. CDR3 sequences were aligned to IMGT reference sequences to assign V, D and J gene segments. Each retained sequence needed at least a six-nucleotide match to both a V gene segment and a J gene segment. Rearrangements were classified as productive when the CDR3 lacked stop codons and remained in frame with V and J, and all other rearrangements were classified as non-productive. Following IMGT convention, CDR3 was defined as the stretch from the second conserved V-encoded cysteine to the conserved J-encoded phenylalanine. The earlier analysis of about 590 of the donors excluded sequences that lacked an unambiguous match to a single V gene segment. In an earlier analysis of some 590 of the donors, a V segment was called functional when productive rearrangements were above 56.7%, and segregating when the standard deviation between donors exceeded 5%. To diagnose cytomegalovirus status from the catalog of TCR beta chain sequences, a statistical classification framework was built. In a later analysis, TCR nucleotide sequences were compared against IMGT/GENE-DB human TR gene sequences so that V and J genes could be assigned. A later analysis assigned CDR3 sequences and most-parsimonious VDJ recombination scenarios with the TCRdist pipeline. In a later analysis, each TCR beta chain was defined by its CDR3 amino acid sequence together with its V-gene family, and reads without a unique V-gene family were excluded. A later analysis removed 592 highly shared, low-generation-probability nucleotide sequences to deal with suspected cross-contamination and a sequencing artifact. For each public chain, a later analysis derived a clonal expansion index from normalized ranks of inferred template counts within each repertoire. In a later analysis, generation probabilities were computed with a VDJ recombination model fitted to out-of-frame rearrangements, and the resulting probabilities were checked against IGoR. A later analysis scored TCR-TCR, TCR-HLA and TCR-CMV co-occurrence with hypergeometric tests, applying a repertoire-size bias correction to TCR pairs. A later analysis estimated false discovery rates by permuting HLA or CMV assignments 20 times. In a later analysis, co-occurring TCRs were grouped using DBSCAN, with TCRdist sequence similarity added in when clustering inside HLA-allele-positive subsets. Co-occurrence clustering excluded repertoires with fewer than 30,000 or more than 120,000 public chains, plus five with anomalous nucleotide sharing. Here the immuneACCESS table is served through TCRdb, limited to in-frame sequences with V and J called. Missing clones are a known gap in these copies; in checked studies unresolved V genes cover under half, and the rest lacks a known reason. Clonal size and the V and J genes are those of that table, whereas D and trimming came from the DNA. The sample profile shows about 130,000 clones; 77% of them were found once. The top ten clones comprise roughly 13% of the sample.

This clone was recorded a few times. Its cognate antigen has yet to be identified. Base quality data are lacking; no much larger clone is found one base away. The CDR3 starts with the cysteine, ends with the phenylalanine, and has 14 residues. Only the CDR3 part of the read is kept: 42 bases, read in frame from the first base. CDR1 and CDR2 are read off the germline V gene (reference sequence) as LNHDA and SQIVND. V is cut by 5 bases and J by 1 base, and the space between the germline ends is 9 bases. The cohort was made up of roughly 670 healthy bone marrow donors. At the time of sampling, every cohort member was nominally healthy, though immune exposures that went unrecorded were likely present. The donor tested CMV seropositive and was one of the 289 seropositive cohort members. A peripheral blood sample was provided by each donor, and peripheral blood mononuclear cells were used for TCR beta sequencing. The Qiagen DNeasy Blood Extraction Kit was used to extract genomic DNA from the blood cell samples.

Sequencing was carried out using PBMCs. This receptor was obtained from a woman in her thirties or forties in good health and CMV-seropositive. The chain is encoded by TRBV19 joined to TRBJ1-5; the D gene identity is not certain. CDR3 sequence: CASSEGISNQPQHF. The base sequence is TGTGCCAGTAGTGAGGGAATAAGCAATCAGCCCCAGCATTTT.